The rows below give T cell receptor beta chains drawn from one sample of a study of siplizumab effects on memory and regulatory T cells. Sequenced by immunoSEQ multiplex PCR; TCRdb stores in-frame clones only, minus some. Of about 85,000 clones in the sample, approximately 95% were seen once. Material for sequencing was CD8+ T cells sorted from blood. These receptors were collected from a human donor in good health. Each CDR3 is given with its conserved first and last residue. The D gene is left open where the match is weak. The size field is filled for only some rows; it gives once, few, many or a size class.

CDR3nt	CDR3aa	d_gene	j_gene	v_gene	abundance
TGTGCCAGCAGCCGCCCCAAATGGGCTAACAACAATGAGCAGTTCTTC	CASSRPKWANNNEQFF	NA	TRBJ2-1	TRBV14	NA
TGTGCCAGCAGCGTAGGGCAGAACTCCTACGAGCAGTACTTC	CASSVGQNSYEQYF	NA	TRBJ2-7	TRBV9	NA
TGTGCCAGCAGTTCATATTACGAGCAGTACTTC	CASSSYYEQYF	NA	TRBJ2-7	TRBV25-1	NA
TGCAGCATCAAAGGACTAGCGGGAGAGTTAGATACGCAGTATTTT	CSIKGLAGELDTQYF	TRBD2	TRBJ2-3	TRBV29-1	NA
TGTGCCAGCAGCTTTAAGGAAGACAGCGAGCAGTACTTC	CASSFKEDSEQYF	NA	TRBJ2-7	TRBV7-8	NA
TGTGCCAGCAGTGAATCCCGTCTGTGGCCCCAGCATTTT	CASSESRLWPQHF	NA	TRBJ1-5	TRBV6-1	NA
TGTGCCAGCTCACCAAGAGGAGTGTCCTACGAGCAGTACTTC	CASSPRGVSYEQYF	NA	TRBJ2-7	TRBV18	NA
TGTGCCAGCACCCTGGTGGTCGGGGAGCTGTTTTTT	CASTLVVGELFF	NA	TRBJ2-2	TRBV7-9	NA
TGTGCCAGCAGTGTGTCGGGGGGGCTTTCCTACGAGCAGTACTTC	CASSVSGGLSYEQYF	TRBD2	TRBJ2-7	TRBV2	NA
TGCGCCAGTACTAGCGCGCGCGGGGATACGCAGTATTTT	CASTSARGDTQYF	TRBD2	TRBJ2-3	TRBV4-1	once
TGTGCCAGCAGCCCCCGAGGGTTTACCGAACAAGAGACCCAGTACTTC	CASSPRGFTEQETQYF	NA	TRBJ2-5	TRBV7-9	NA
TGTGCCAGCAGCGTAACTAGCGGGAGAAACACCGGGGAGCTGTTTTTT	CASSVTSGRNTGELFF	TRBD2	TRBJ2-2	TRBV9	NA
TGTGCCAGCAGCGTAGGACAGAGAGGTGAGACCCAGTACTTC	CASSVGQRGETQYF	NA	TRBJ2-5	TRBV9	NA
TGTGCCAGCAGTGATGGAGCCGGGAGTGAGACCCAGTACTTC	CASSDGAGSETQYF	NA	TRBJ2-5	TRBV6-1	NA
TGTGCCAGCAGCTTTACGGCTAGCGGTAGCACAGATACGCAGTATTTT	CASSFTASGSTDTQYF	TRBD2	TRBJ2-3	TRBV11-2	once
TGTGCCAGCAGTGACCCATCAGGGTGGAGGGCCACTGAAGCTTTCTTT	CASSDPSGWRATEAFF	NA	TRBJ1-1	TRBV6-1	NA
TGTGCCAGCAGCTTAGGTCTAGGACAGGACGAGACCCAGTACTTC	CASSLGLGQDETQYF	TRBD1	TRBJ2-5	TRBV6-5	NA
TGTGCCAGCAGCTCTATCGGGACAGGGCTTATCCGGTACTTC	CASSSIGTGLIRYF	TRBD1	TRBJ2-7	TRBV7-3	once
TGTGCCAGCAGGACCGGGACAGGGGCGGGGGAGACCCAGTACTTC	CASRTGTGAGETQYF	TRBD1	TRBJ2-5	TRBV28	once
TGTGCCAGCAGTCCGGGGCCCTACAATGAGCAGTTCTTC	CASSPGPYNEQFF	NA	TRBJ2-1	TRBV2	NA
TGTGCCAGCAGTTACTCAGGGGATGAGCAGTTCTTC	CASSYSGDEQFF	NA	TRBJ2-1	TRBV6-5	NA
TGTGCCAGCAGTTGGTGGGGGGAGGGAGGAAATGAGCAGTTCTTC	CASSWWGEGGNEQFF	TRBD2	TRBJ2-1	TRBV6-6	NA
TGCGCCAGCAGCCAAGATCGAGAGAGCTCCTACGAGCAGTACTTC	CASSQDRESSYEQYF	NA	TRBJ2-7	TRBV4-1	NA
TGTGCCAGCAGTACCCAACATAGCTACGAGCAGTACTTC	CASSTQHSYEQYF	NA	TRBJ2-7	TRBV27	NA
TGTGCCAGCAAGGGTGGGGGGTCCTACGAGCAGTACTTC	CASKGGGSYEQYF	NA	TRBJ2-7	TRBV27	NA
TGTGCCAGCACCGCAGGGGGCCGGGACACAACCTACAATGAGCAGTTCTTC	CASTAGGRDTTYNEQFF	TRBD1	TRBJ2-1	TRBV11-2	NA
TGTGCCAGCAGCTTATGGTTTGGACAGGGGGCCGGGGAGCTGTTTTTT	CASSLWFGQGAGELFF	TRBD1	TRBJ2-2	TRBV7-9	NA
TGTGCCAGCGAGGGGACTAGCGGGCCCTCCTACGAGCAGTACTTC	CASEGTSGPSYEQYF	TRBD2	TRBJ2-7	TRBV6-1	NA
TGTGCCAGCAGGGCCAGGCGGGACGGCGCCTACGAGCAGTACTTC	CASRARRDGAYEQYF	NA	TRBJ2-7	TRBV2	NA
TGTGCCATCAGTGAATTGACAGAGAACACTGAAGCTTTCTTT	CAISELTENTEAFF	NA	TRBJ1-1	TRBV10-3	NA
TGCGCCAGCAGTCCATTAACTAGCGGGACCAGGGATACGCAGTATTTT	CASSPLTSGTRDTQYF	TRBD2	TRBJ2-3	TRBV10-1	NA
TGTGCCAGCAGCGCACCTATAGGGACTAGCGGGAGGGCCCGATACAATGAGCAGTTCTTC	CASSAPIGTSGRARYNEQFF	TRBD2	TRBJ2-1	TRBV9	NA
TGTGCCAGCAGATTCCAGGGATTCTCCTACAATGAGCAGTTCTTC	CASRFQGFSYNEQFF	NA	TRBJ2-1	TRBV27	NA
TGTGCCAGCAGCTTGGGGACAGGGGACGAGCAGTACTTC	CASSLGTGDEQYF	TRBD1	TRBJ2-7	TRBV7-8	NA
TGTGCCACCAGCAGCCAGAGGGGACTTAACTATGGCTACACCTTC	CATSSQRGLNYGYTF	NA	TRBJ1-2	TRBV15	NA
TGCGCCAGCAGCCCCGATCCGGAAGGCTACAAGCAGTACTTC	CASSPDPEGYKQYF	NA	TRBJ2-7	TRBV5-1	NA
TGTGCCAGCAGTGGGAGAGGGGAGGCCTCCCTAAGCACAGATACGCAGTATTTT	CASSGRGEASLSTDTQYF	NA	TRBJ2-3	TRBV2	NA
TGTGCCAGTACCCTCCAGGGGGGGAGAGGCAATCAGCCCCAGCATTTT	CASTLQGGRGNQPQHF	TRBD1	TRBJ1-5	TRBV19	NA
TGTGCCAGCAGCGCTAGCGGGACGTACCCCTACGAGCAGTACTTC	CASSASGTYPYEQYF	TRBD2	TRBJ2-7	TRBV9	NA
TGTGCCAGCAGTTTATACTCCCCCCTTAGGGCAACAGATACGCAGTATTTT	CASSLYSPLRATDTQYF	NA	TRBJ2-3	TRBV28	once
TGTGCCAGCAGCTTAGAACAGTCCTACGAGCAGTACTTC	CASSLEQSYEQYF	NA	TRBJ2-7	TRBV7-9	NA
TGTGCCAGCAGCCCCGGGACCGACTTGCTTCGGCAGTACTTC	CASSPGTDLLRQYF	NA	TRBJ2-7	TRBV7-9	NA
TGTGCCAGCAGCGTAGGGCCCAATGAGCAGTTCTTC	CASSVGPNEQFF	NA	TRBJ2-1	TRBV9	NA
TGTGCCAGCAGTTTACAAGCGGGAGTCGCCTACAATGAGCAGTTCTTC	CASSLQAGVAYNEQFF	TRBD2	TRBJ2-1	TRBV27	once
TGTGCCAGCAGCCAGTCCCCCAGGACTGAAGCTTTCTTT	CASSQSPRTEAFF	NA	TRBJ1-1	TRBV14	few
TGTGCCAGCACCGAACACCCCCGGAGCACAGATACGCAGTATTTT	CASTEHPRSTDTQYF	NA	TRBJ2-3	TRBV11-2	NA
TGTGCCAGCAGCTTTAGACGGAACCCCTACAATGAGCAGTTCTTC	CASSFRRNPYNEQFF	NA	TRBJ2-1	TRBV7-8	NA
TGTGCCAGCAGTCAAATACCCATCCCCCTAGCGGGAGACTTAGAGACCCAGTACTTC	CASSQIPIPLAGDLETQYF	TRBD2	TRBJ2-5	TRBV28	large
TGTGCCAGCAGCTTCGGCGGGACAGGGGGCTTGAAGACCCAGTACTTC	CASSFGGTGGLKTQYF	TRBD1	TRBJ2-5	TRBV5-5	NA
TGTGCCAGCAGTTTTGCGACGGCCACCTACGAGCAGTACTTC	CASSFATATYEQYF	NA	TRBJ2-7	TRBV27	NA
TGTGCCAGCAGCCCCGGGACAGGGGGCCAGCCCCAGCATTTT	CASSPGTGGQPQHF	TRBD1	TRBJ1-5	TRBV6-5	NA
TGTGCCAGCAGCCAAGCCGGCGGGGGGCCCGGGGCCAACGTCCTGACTTTC	CASSQAGGGPGANVLTF	TRBD2	TRBJ2-6	TRBV4-2	NA
TGTGCCAGCAGCTTGGCACAGGGGGGAGGCACCGGGGAGCTGTTTTTT	CASSLAQGGGTGELFF	TRBD1	TRBJ2-2	TRBV7-9	NA
TGTGCCAGCAGCGTAGTATCGGCGGGAGCGTACAATGAGCAGTTCTTC	CASSVVSAGAYNEQFF	TRBD2	TRBJ2-1	TRBV9	NA
TGTGCCATCTCGCTTGACACAGATACGCAGTATTTT	CAISLDTDTQYF	NA	TRBJ2-3	TRBV10-3	NA
TGTGCCAGCAGTTTACGTACGTGGGGGCCTCCTAACACTGAAGCTTTCTTT	CASSLRTWGPPNTEAFF	NA	TRBJ1-1	TRBV28	many
TGTGCCAGCAGCCCCCCAGGCTACGAGCAGTACTTC	CASSPPGYEQYF	NA	TRBJ2-7	TRBV11-2	NA
TGTGCCAGCAGTGAAGGGCTAGCGGCAGTCTATCAGTACTTC	CASSEGLAAVYQYF	TRBD2	TRBJ2-7	TRBV2	NA
TGCGCCAGCAGCTTGGTAGGCGGGGCCCCCTACGAGCAGTACTTC	CASSLVGGAPYEQYF	NA	TRBJ2-7	TRBV5-1	NA